Below are 29 T cell receptor beta chains sequenced from a single sample in a study of blood T cell repertoires in COVID-19. Data came from immunoSEQ multiplex PCR; TCRdb stores just in-frame clones and leaves some out. The top ten clones hold 0.95% to 1.5% of a sample with 270,000 or so clones, around 89% of them seen once. The sequenced sample consisted of PBMCs or T cells enriched from blood (not recorded which). The receptors were gathered from a woman in her forties with acute COVID-19.

This chain joins TRBV9 and TRBJ2-1; 8 positions match TRBD2. Germline V CDR1 and CDR2: SGDLS, YYNGEE. Unmatched junction bases numbered 5, after V lost 3 bases and J lost 3 bases. This CDR3 contains 15 residues. The CDR3: CASSGAGEVYNEQFF. As DNA, the CDR3 is TGTGCCAGCAGCGGAGCGGGAGAGGTCTACAATGAGCAGTTCTTC.

This chain joins TRBV10-3 and TRBJ2-1; D call uncertain. The CDR3 is 12 amino acids. In germline, CDR1 is ENHRY, CDR2 SYGVKD. Trimming stripped 5 bases from V and 3 bases from J, with 5 bases between. CDR3 in DNA: TGTGCCATCAGTAACAGCTACAATGAGCAGTTCTTC. This codes for CAISNSYNEQFF.

Only a few counts were recorded for this clone. This chain connects TRBV3-1 (or the pseudogene TRBV3-2) to TRBJ1-5, with a tentative D call TRBD1 (5 bases). There are 15 residues in the CDR3. Trimming took off 6 bases at V and 7 bases at J, with 19 bases between the two ends. From germline, CDR1 is LGHDT and CDR2 YNNKEL (reference sequence). CDR3 DNA sequence: TGTGCCAGCAGTCAGAGATCCTGGGGGGTCCAGCCCCAGCATTTT. Its protein product is CASSQRSWGVQPQHF.

Here the CDR3 DNA reads TGTGCCAGCAGTCTCCGGGATCACTACAATGAGCAGTTCTTC. Encoded protein: CASSLRDHYNEQFF. The chain recombines TRBV27 with TRBJ2-1; D might be TRBD2 (5 bases). The germline V gene encodes CDR1 MNHEY and CDR2 SMNVEV (reference sequence). The germline V and J ends were trimmed by 5 bases and 3 bases, with 11 bases remaining between them. The length of the CDR3 is 14 residues.

The chain carries TRBV21-1 and TRBJ1-2. TRBV21-1 is a known pseudogene. The CDR3 extends over 17 amino acids. The CDR3 loop is CASSKRGTGTREYGYTF. CDR3 bases: TGTGCCAGCAGCAAACGGGGGACCGGAACGCGGGAGTATGGCTACACCTTC.

This clone was seen a single time. The chain is built from TRBV2 and TRBJ2-7; 11 bases align to TRBD2. Germline V gives CDR1 SNHLY, CDR2 FYNNEI. Trimming removed 6 bases from V and 4 bases from J; junction bases left unmatched: 11. CDR3 length: 16 residues. The CDR3 DNA follows: TGTGCCAGCAGCCCCCTACTAGCGGGAGTTGGGTACGAGCAGTACTTC. Amino acid sequence: CASSPLLAGVGYEQYF.

The chain links TRBV24-1 to TRBJ2-3; D unclear. Per the germline V gene, CDR1 is KGHDR and CDR2 is SFDVKD. V lost 1 base to trimming and J lost 3 bases, with 7 bases between them. This CDR3 spans 14 amino acids. The CDR3 reads CATSDFAHTDTQYF. The CDR3 coding sequence is TGTGCCACCAGTGATTTCGCGCATACAGATACGCAGTATTTT.

The chain combines TRBV3-1 (or the pseudogene TRBV3-2) with TRBJ2-5; 8 nucleotides agree with TRBD1. Germline loops: CDR1 LGHDT, CDR2 YNNKEL (reference sequence). The CDR3 is made up of 15 amino acids. The ends lost 0 bases at V and 4 bases at J; junction bases unmatched: 4. The CDR3 is CASSQDRGPRETQYF. Written as DNA, the CDR3 is TGTGCCAGCAGCCAAGACAGGGGGCCTCGAGAGACCCAGTACTTC.

This rearrangement joins TRBV11-3 to TRBJ2-7; D unclear. The CDR3 is 13 residues long. Germline CDR1 SGHNT, CDR2 YENEEA. Deletions cut 3 bases from V and 0 bases from J, with 6 bases between. In nucleotides, the CDR3 is TGTGCCAGCAGCTTCGGGTTCTCCTACGAGCAGTACTTC. Translated: CASSFGFSYEQYF.

J is TRBJ2-2 and V is TRBV7-2; 8 bases fit TRBD2. With V trimmed by 4 bases and J by 4 bases, 5 bases remained unmatched. CDR3 length: 15 amino acids. From germline, CDR1 is SGHTA and CDR2 FQGNSA. CDR3 loop: CASSSGRVSTGELFF. The CDR3 DNA reads TGTGCCAGCAGCTCCGGGAGGGTCTCCACCGGGGAGCTGTTTTTT.

The chain uses TRBV7-9 and TRBJ1-1; D ambiguous. Germline V gene lookup returns CDR1 SEHNR and CDR2 FQNEAQ (reference sequence). The CDR3 runs to 11 residues. The V and J ends lost 6 bases and 2 bases respectively, with 4 bases between them. In DNA, the CDR3 is TGTGCCAGCAGGGCAAACACTGAAGCTTTCTTT. This translates into CASRANTEAFF.

The J gene is TRBJ2-7, the V gene TRBV5-1; a weak D match, TRBD2 (6 bases). V lost 0 bases and J 0 bases, leaving 10 bases between the germline ends. This CDR3 has 15 residues. Germline V gene sequence: CDR1 SGHRS, CDR2 YFSETQ. The CDR3 DNA follows: TGCGCCAGCAGCTTGGGAGTCGGGAGCTCCTACGAGCAGTACTTC. Protein product: CASSLGVGSSYEQYF.

The chain joins TRBV24-1 to TRBJ1-5; D gene uncertain. Between the trimmed V and J ends, which lost 2 bases and 7 bases, there was a span of 20 bases. The germline V gene encodes CDR1 KGHDR and CDR2 SFDVKD. The CDR3 consists of 17 residues. The DNA for the CDR3 is TGTGCCACCAGTGATTCCACGGCCAGTGAGCGTTTCCAGCCCCAGCATTTT. Protein sequence: CATSDSTASERFQPQHF.

This clone was counted once. The rearrangement uses TRBV24-1 and TRBJ1-1; D uncertain. This CDR3 has 11 amino acids. Germline V gene data show CDR1 as KGHDR and CDR2 as SFDVKD. Deletions cut 6 bases from V and 3 bases from J, with 4 bases between. CDR3 bases: TGTGCCACCAGTAGAGACACTGAAGCTTTCTTT. This codes for CATSRDTEAFF.

V gene TRBV2 combines with J gene TRBJ2-3, with D possibly being TRBD2 (5 bases). CDR1 and CDR2 from the germline V gene are SNHLY and FYNNEI. CDR3 size: 13 residues. V was pared by 8 bases and J by 1 base, with 10 bases between. The CDR3 protein is CASGLVGTDTQYF. The CDR3 nucleotides read TGTGCCAGCGGACTCGTAGGCACAGATACGCAGTATTTT. The full variable domain, rest sourced from reference TRBV2 and TRBJ2-3, is EPEVTQTPSHQVTQMGQEVILRCVPISNHLYFYWYRQILGQKVEFLVSFYNNEISEKSEIFDDQFSVERPDGSNFTLKIRSTKLEDSAMYFCASGLVGTDTQYFGPGTRLTVL.

This sequence joins TRBV28 and TRBJ2-1; D is undetermined. Germline CDR1 MDHEN, CDR2 SYDVKM. This CDR3 comprises 16 residues. The V and J ends lost 2 bases and 5 bases respectively, with 16 bases between them. The CDR3 region has the DNA TGTGCCAGCAGTTTACGCGCGGATACAAACGACAATGAGCAGTTCTTC. Its translation: CASSLRADTNDNEQFF.

The genes are TRBV25-1 and TRBJ2-3; the match to TRBD2 covers 7 bases. The J segment lost 6 bases and the V segment lost 0 bases, leaving 15 bases of the junction unmatched. This CDR3 contains 18 residues. Germline-derived CDR1 and CDR2 are MGHDK and SYGVNS. The CDR3: CASSEYFGGRGQDDTQYF. In DNA, the CDR3 is TGTGCCAGCAGTGAATATTTCGGCGGGAGAGGGCAGGACGATACGCAGTATTTT.

Only one count was recorded for this clone. The V gene is TRBV28, the J gene TRBJ2-2; 9 bases are a match to TRBD1. The CDR3 spans 14 residues. V was pared by 5 bases and J by 7 bases, with 5 bases of the junction left unmatched. Germline V gene sequence: CDR1 MDHEN, CDR2 SYDVKM. DNA for the CDR3: TGTGCCAGCAGTGTGGGACAGGGTGGCGGGGAGCTGTTTTTT. Its protein product is CASSVGQGGGELFF.

The rearrangement links TRBV7-7 to TRBJ2-1, with 9 nucleotides matching TRBD1. The CDR3 loop spans 13 amino acids. Germline CDR1 and CDR2: SSHAT and FNYEAQ (reference sequence). CDR3 residues: CASGTGRQNEQFF. The CDR3 coding sequence is TGTGCTTCCGGGACAGGGAGGCAGAATGAGCAGTTCTTC.

The rearrangement links TRBV15 to TRBJ2-7; a possible D gene is TRBD1 (5 bases). The ends were cut back, 4 bases at V and 0 bases at J, with 16 bases in the middle. Germline CDR1 reads LNHNV; CDR2 reads YYDKDF (reference sequence). The CDR3 extends over 16 amino acids. The CDR3 loop is CATSTPGPSSSYEQYF. The CDR3 bases are TGTGCCACCAGCACCCCAGGGCCATCGAGCTCCTACGAGCAGTACTTC.

The V call is TRBV5-8, the J call TRBJ1-4, with D possibly being TRBD1 (5 bases). The germline V and J ends were trimmed by 10 bases and 6 bases, with 25 bases remaining between them. The V gene's germline CDR1 is SGHTS and CDR2 YDEGEE. This CDR3 region has 16 residues. The CDR3 DNA is TGTGCCTCTCGAAGTACAGGCCTTGCGGGGCATGAAAAACTGTTTTTT. Residues: CASRSTGLAGHEKLFF.

The sample holds a few counts of this clone. V gene TRBV4-2 combines with J gene TRBJ2-7; a weak D match, TRBD1 (6 bases). The CDR3 covers 17 residues. The V end lost 0 bases, the J end lost 3 bases, and 18 bases lay between the germline ends. Germline lookup yields CDR1 LGHNA and CDR2 YNFKEQ. CDR3 nucleotides: TGTGCCAGCAGCCAAGATCAGGGCTCGGGACAATTCTACGAGCAGTACTTC. Protein product: CASSQDQGSGQFYEQYF.

The table lists this clone with a count of one. This chain uses TRBV5-1 with TRBJ2-5; 11 bases agree with TRBD2. The length of the CDR3 is 17 residues. The J segment lost 0 bases and the V segment lost 1 base, leaving 5 bases of the junction unmatched. Germline V lookup: CDR1 SGHRS, CDR2 YFSETQ. This CDR3 is CASSLPATSGDQETQYF. The CDR3 coding sequence is TGCGCCAGCAGCTTGCCTGCGACTAGCGGGGACCAAGAGACCCAGTACTTC. The full variable domain, with the rest looked up from reference TRBV5-1 and TRBJ2-5, is KAGVTQTPRYLIKTRGQQVTLSCSPISGHRSVSWYQQTPGQGLQFLFEYFSETQRNKGNFPGRFSGRQFSNSRSEMNVSTLELGDSALYLCASSLPATSGDQETQYFGPGTRLLVL.

V is TRBV6-5 and J is TRBJ2-7; the match to TRBD2 covers 10 bases. The CDR3 extends over 16 amino acids. With 2 bases clipped from V and 3 bases from J, the junction kept 7 bases outside the gene matches. CDR1 is MNHEY, CDR2 SVGAGI, per germline. CDR3 sequence: CASSYRVAGGHYEQYV. The CDR3 bases are TGTGCCAGCAGTTACAGGGTAGCGGGAGGTCACTACGAGCAGTACGTC.

This sequence joins TRBV18 and TRBJ2-7; TRBD2 matches at 10 bases. The germline V gene encodes CDR1 KGHSH and CDR2 LQKENI. The CDR3 spans 13 residues. V lost 8 bases and J lost 4; bases outside the gene matches: 5. This CDR3 reads CASAAGGDYEQYF. The CDR3 DNA reads TGTGCCAGCGCAGCGGGAGGGGATTACGAGCAGTACTTC. Full variable domain (rest looked up from reference TRBV18 and TRBJ2-7): NAGVMQNPRHLVRRRGQEARLRCSPMKGHSHVYWYRQLPEEGLKFMVYLQKENIIDESGMPKERFSAEFPKEGPSILRIQQVVRGDSAAYFCASAAGGDYEQYFGPGTRLTVT.

This sequence joins TRBV11-2 and TRBJ2-2; 8 nucleotides align to TRBD2. Germline assignment: CDR1 SGHAT and CDR2 FQNNGV. The CDR3 is 16 amino acids. V lost 2 bases and J lost 0; bases outside the gene matches: 2. The CDR3 coding sequence is TGTGCCAGCAGCTTACGAGCGGGAGCGAACACCGGGGAGCTGTTTTTT. Protein product: CASSLRAGANTGELFF.

V is TRBV5-6 and J is TRBJ1-2; the match to TRBD1 covers 9 bases. The CDR3 runs 15 residues. After removal of 5 bases from V and 4 bases from J, the junction contained 9 bases not matched to a gene. From germline, CDR1 is SGHDT and CDR2 YYEEEE. The CDR3 loop reads CASSFGTGWSYGYTF. CDR3 DNA sequence: TGTGCCAGCAGTTTTGGGACAGGGTGGTCCTATGGCTACACCTTC. Variable domain in full (rest from reference TRBV5-6 and TRBJ1-2): DAGVTQSPTHLIKTRGQQVTLRCSPKSGHDTVSWYQQALGQGPQFIFQYYEEEERQRGNFPDRFSGHQFPNYSSELNVNALLLGDSALYLCASSFGTGWSYGYTFGSGTRLTVV.

The CDR3 loop reads CASSLGTGPTEAFF. CDR3 in DNA: TGCGCCAGCAGCTTGGGGACAGGGCCAACTGAAGCTTTCTTT. This rearrangement joins TRBV5-1 to TRBJ1-1, with 8 positions matching TRBD1. Losses at the gene ends were 0 bases for V and 5 bases for J; bases not matched to a gene: 3. Germline assignment: CDR1 SGHRS and CDR2 YFSETQ. The CDR3 runs to 14 residues.

Points on this clone: The sample carries other DNA sequences with the same CDR3. The J gene is TRBJ1-2, the V gene TRBV3-1 (or the pseudogene TRBV3-2), with 7 bases lining up with TRBD1. From germline, CDR1 is LGHDT and CDR2 YNNKEL (reference sequence). This CDR3 contains 13 residues. The J segment lost 4 bases and the V segment lost 1 base, leaving 0 bases of the junction unmatched. In DNA, the CDR3 is TGTGCCAGCAGCCAAGGACAGGGCTATGGCTACACCTTC. Its translation: CASSQGQGYGYTF.